The entry below gives a single TCR beta chain sequence along with its context. As yet, its antigen is unknown. Germline-derived CDR1 and CDR2 are SGHRS and YFSETQ. The germline V and J ends were trimmed by 4 bases and 1 base, with 9 bases remaining between them. The CDR3 has 15 amino acids. The sample comes from a study of shared clonotypes between healthy human individuals. General study points: Sharing across a handful of donors was seen in approximately 5.2% of naive CD4 clonotypes.

The table came from immunoSEQ multiplex PCR; TCRdb's copy has only in-frame clones and leaves some out. This sample has 850,000 to 1,200,000 clones, with 65% to 75% found just once. The sequenced material came from memory CD4+ T cells sorted from blood. Subset in this sample: CD45RA-negative fraction. The chain joins TRBV5-1 to TRBJ2-6, with D maybe TRBD1 (6 bases). The sequence was obtained from a man between 18 and 29 years old in good health. The CDR3 sequence is CASSKGESGANVLTF. The CDR3 DNA is TGCGCCAGCAGCAAGGGGGAGTCTGGGGCCAACGTCCTGACTTTC.